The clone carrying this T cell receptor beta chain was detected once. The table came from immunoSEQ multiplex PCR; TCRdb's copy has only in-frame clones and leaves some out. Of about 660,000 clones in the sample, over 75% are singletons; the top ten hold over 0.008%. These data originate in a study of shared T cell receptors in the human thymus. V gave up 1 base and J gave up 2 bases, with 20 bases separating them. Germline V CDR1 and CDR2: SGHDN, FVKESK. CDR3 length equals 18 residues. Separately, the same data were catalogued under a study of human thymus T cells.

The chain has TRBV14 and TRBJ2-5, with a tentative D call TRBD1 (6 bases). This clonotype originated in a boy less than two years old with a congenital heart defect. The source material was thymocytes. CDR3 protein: CASSQGQDFRRGQETQYF. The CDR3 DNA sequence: TGTGCCAGCAGCCAAGGTCAGGACTTTCGAAGGGGGCAAGAGACCCAGTACTTC.